A single T cell receptor (beta chain) is shown here with its context. The antigen remains undetermined. This PCR relied on a set of 60 Vbeta primers and 13 Jbeta primers. In the source study's methods: In a later analysis, about 11 million of 83 million or so unique beta chains occurred in at least two donors. TCRdb keeps only in-frame clones here, not all; method: immunoSEQ multiplex PCR. For V, J and clone size, that table is used; D and trimming come from the DNA. The data hold 130,000 or so clones, with 80% observed a single time. This sample is part of a study of cytomegalovirus exposure and HLA in healthy donors. Study-level findings and limits: For TCR beta chains, V- and J-gene trimming was later linked to a missense DCLRE1C variant.

What was sequenced was PBMCs. The source is a man in his thirties or forties in good health and CMV-seronegative.

The CDR3 protein is CASVDRGVTDTQYF. DNA for the CDR3: TGCGCCAGCGTTGACAGGGGTGTTACAGATACGCAGTATTTT. V and J are TRBV4-1 and TRBJ2-3, with 8 bases that match TRBD1. The CDR3 is 14 residues long. J lost 3 bases, V lost 8 bases, and 7 bases had no gene match. Germline CDR1 is MGHRA and CDR2 is YSYEKL.